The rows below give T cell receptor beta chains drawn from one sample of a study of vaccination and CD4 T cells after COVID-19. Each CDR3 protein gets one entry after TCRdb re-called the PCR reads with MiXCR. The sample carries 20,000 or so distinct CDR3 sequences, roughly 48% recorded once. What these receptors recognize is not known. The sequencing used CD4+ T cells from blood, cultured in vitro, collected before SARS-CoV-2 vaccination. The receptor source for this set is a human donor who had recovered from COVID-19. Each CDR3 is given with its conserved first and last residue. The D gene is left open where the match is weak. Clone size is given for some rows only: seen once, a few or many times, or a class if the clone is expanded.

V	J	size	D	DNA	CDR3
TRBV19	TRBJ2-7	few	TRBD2	TGTGCCAGTAGTACCGGGGTAGCGGGAGCTTACGAGCAGTACTTC	CASSTGVAGAYEQYF
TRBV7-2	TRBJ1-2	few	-	TGTGCCAGCAGCTCTGGACACTTCTATGGCTACACCTTC	CASSSGHFYGYTF
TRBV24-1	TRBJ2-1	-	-	TGTGCCACCAGTGATCTCGCAGGTCTACAGTTCTTC	CATSDLAGLQFF
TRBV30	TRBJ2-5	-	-	TGTGCCTGGAGGGGTTCCGCGTACCAAGAGACCCAGTACTTC	CAWRGSAYQETQYF
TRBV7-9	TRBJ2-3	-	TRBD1	TGTGCCAGCAGCACCCCGGACAGGGTAGGAGCAGATACGCAGTATTTT	CASSTPDRVGADTQYF
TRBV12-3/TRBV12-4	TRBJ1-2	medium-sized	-	TGTGCCAGCCACCCGGGGGGAGGGGGCTATGGCTACACCTTC	CASHPGGGGYGYTF
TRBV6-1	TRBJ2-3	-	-	TGTGCCAGCCGAAACCGCGGGACAACCGGCACAGATACGCAGTATTTT	CASRNRGTTGTDTQYF
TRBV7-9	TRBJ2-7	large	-	TGTGCCAGCAGCTCAGGAGGGGTGCCCTACGAGCAGTACTTC	CASSSGGVPYEQYF
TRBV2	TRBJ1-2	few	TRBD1	TGTGCCAGCAGTGAACTCACAGGGGGGTATGGCTACACCTTC	CASSELTGGYGYTF
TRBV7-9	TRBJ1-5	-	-	TGTGCCAGCAGCTTAGCTGGGGCCGGGAGAAATCAGCCCCAGCATTTT	CASSLAGAGRNQPQHF
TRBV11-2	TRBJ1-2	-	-	TGTGCCAGCAGCCCAATTCGGTCCATGCGGGAAGGCTACACCTTC	CASSPIRSMREGYTF
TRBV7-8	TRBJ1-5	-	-	TGTGCCAGCAGCTTATCGGGTCAGGTTGCTCAGCCCCAGCATTTT	CASSLSGQVAQPQHF
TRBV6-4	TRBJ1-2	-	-	TGTGCCAGCCTTCCCCCCCCAAATGTGATTCGCTACACCTTC	CASLPPPNVIRYTF
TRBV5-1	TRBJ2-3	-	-	TGCGCCAGCAGCTTGGAAGGGGCTACCACAGATACGCAGTATTTT	CASSLEGATTDTQYF
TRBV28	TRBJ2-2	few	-	TGTGCCAGCAGTCCCCGCAGGGGCGGGAGCGGGGAGCTGTTTTTT	CASSPRRGGSGELFF
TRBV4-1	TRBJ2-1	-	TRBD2	TGCGCCAGCAGCCATGTTCTTAGCGGGATTACCTACAATGAGCAGTTCTTC	CASSHVLSGITYNEQFF
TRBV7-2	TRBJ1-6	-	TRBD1	TGTGCCAGCATTCCCTGGACAGGGGGAAATAATTCACCCCTCCACTTT	CASIPWTGGNNSPLHF
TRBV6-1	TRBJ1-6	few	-	TGTGCCAGCAGTGCCCCCTTCGTGAGGGATTCACCCCTCCACTTT	CASSAPFVRDSPLHF
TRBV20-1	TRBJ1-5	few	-	TGCAGTGCTAGAGAACAGGAAAATCAGCCCCAGCATTTT	CSAREQENQPQHF
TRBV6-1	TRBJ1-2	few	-	TGTGCCAGCAGTCCCTACGACAGTGGCCGGGGGGGCTACACCTTC	CASSPYDSGRGGYTF
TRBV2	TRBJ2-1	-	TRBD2	TGTGCCAGCAGGGGGAAGGCGTTAGCGGGGGGCTACAATGAGCAGTTCTTC	CASRGKALAGGYNEQFF
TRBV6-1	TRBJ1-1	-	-	TGTGCCAGCAAGGCCAGAAACACTGAAGCTTTCTTT	CASKARNTEAFF
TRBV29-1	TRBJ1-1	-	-	TGCAGCGTTGATCGGTCGGCAGGACCGAACACTGAAGCTTTCTTT	CSVDRSAGPNTEAFF
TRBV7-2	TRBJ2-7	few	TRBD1	TGTGCCAGCAGCCGAGGGACAGGGAGTATCTACGAGCAGTACTTC	CASSRGTGSIYEQYF
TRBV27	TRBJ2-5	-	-	TGTGCCAGCAGTTGGGGACCGGAAGAGACCCAGTACTTC	CASSWGPEETQYF
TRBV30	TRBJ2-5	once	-	TGTGCCTGGGGACAGAACCAAGAGACCCAGTACTTC	CAWGQNQETQYF
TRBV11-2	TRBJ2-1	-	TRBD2	TGTGCCAGCAGCTTAACGGGGGGTCTGCGGGTCAATGAGCAGTTCTTC	CASSLTGGLRVNEQFF
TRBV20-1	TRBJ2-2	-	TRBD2	TGCAGTGCTAGAGATCTGGCGGGAGGGAACACCGGGGAGCTGTTTTTT	CSARDLAGGNTGELFF
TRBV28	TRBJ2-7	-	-	TGTGCCAGCAGTTTTCAGCGGCATTCATACGAGCAGTACTTC	CASSFQRHSYEQYF
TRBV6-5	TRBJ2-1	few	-	TGTGCCAGCAGCTACCAGCGGAGTCAGTTCTTC	CASSYQRSQFF
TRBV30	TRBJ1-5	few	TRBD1	TGTGCCTGGAGTGTGACCGACAGGGGGTACAATCAGCCCCAGCATTTT	CAWSVTDRGYNQPQHF
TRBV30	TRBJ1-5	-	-	TGTGCCTGGACTGTCGGGACCTTCAATCAGCCCCAGCATTTT	CAWTVGTFNQPQHF
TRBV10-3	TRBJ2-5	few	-	TGTGCCATCAGTGAGACCAGAGAAGAGACCCAGTACTTC	CAISETREETQYF
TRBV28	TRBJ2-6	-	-	TGTGCCAGCAGTTTGCCGGGGACCCCCTCTGGGGCCAACGTCCTGACTTTC	CASSLPGTPSGANVLTF
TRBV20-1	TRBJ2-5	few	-	TGCAGTGCTGAGAGGGGTGAACGCCAAGAGACCCAGTACTTC	CSAERGERQETQYF